Below, 16 T cell receptor beta chains from the same sample are listed, as sequenced in a study of T cells in Graves' hyperthyroidism and ophthalmopathy. Amplification of TCR beta CDR3 regions used RNA as the template. First-round RT-PCR targeting the TCR CDR3 was performed with the HTBI primer set. Via MiXCR, TCRdb re-called the multiplex PCR reads, giving one row per CDR3 protein. The profile covers fewer than 700,000 distinct CDR3 sequences, with roughly 15% appearing a single time and roughly a sixth taken by the ten largest. Sequencing input: blood. The receptors come from a woman aged 18-29 years with Graves' ophthalmopathy.

The chain links TRBV19 to TRBJ2-7; 11 bases align to TRBD2. Germline CDR1 reads LNHDA; CDR2 reads SQIVND (reference sequence). V shed 6 bases, J shed 2 bases, and the junction held 6 bases outside the gene matches. The length of the CDR3 is 15 residues. CDR3 sequence (DNA): TGTGCCAGTAGCCACGGGACTAGCGGAGCCTACGAGCAGTACTTC. Translated, it gives CASSHGTSGAYEQYF.

CDR3 nucleotide sequence: TGTGCCAGCGTAACAGGCCCGGGTGAGCAGTACTTC. Its translation: CASVTGPGEQYF. The chain links TRBV6-2 or TRBV6-3 to TRBJ2-7, with D tentatively TRBD1 (5 bases). The CDR3 has 12 residues. The germline V and J ends were trimmed by 8 bases and 7 bases, with 15 bases remaining between them. Germline V gene sequence: CDR1 MNHEY, CDR2 SVGEGT.

This clonotype was observed many times. DNA of the CDR3: TGTGCCAGCAATCAACAGGGGGCAGGAGGCTACACCTTC. Protein product: CASNQQGAGGYTF. V and J are TRBV12-3 or TRBV12-4 and TRBJ1-2, with TRBD1 identical over 9 bases. The CDR3 consists of 13 residues. Unmatched junction bases numbered 8, after V lost 7 bases and J lost 8 bases.

This clonotype was seen just once. This chain links TRBV11-3 with TRBJ2-2; D might be TRBD2 (6 bases). The CDR3 extends over 16 amino acids. V was clipped by 2 bases and J by 2 bases, with 12 bases between them. Germline V gene data show CDR1 as SGHNT and CDR2 as YENEEA. Here the CDR3 reads CASSLKIAVNTGELFF. The CDR3 DNA is TGTGCCAGCAGCTTAAAAATAGCGGTAAACACCGGGGAGCTGTTTTTT.

The rearrangement joins TRBV10-3 to TRBJ1-2; D unclear. There are 14 residues in the CDR3. V was trimmed by 5 bases and J by 5 bases, leaving 15 bases between them. The germline V gene encodes CDR1 ENHRY and CDR2 SYGVKD. This CDR3 reads CAISLAGSGYGYTF. The CDR3 coding sequence is TGTGCCATCAGTCTTGCTGGAAGCGGTTATGGCTACACCTTC.

This rearrangement joins TRBV7-3 to TRBJ1-1, with D unresolved. CDR1 and CDR2 (germline): SGHTA, FQGTGA. V shed 1 base and J shed 0 bases, with 9 bases lying between them. The CDR3 sequence is 15 residues long. The CDR3 sequence is CASSLNGRLNTEAFF. CDR3 sequence (DNA): TGTGCCAGCAGCTTAAACGGACGGTTGAACACTGAAGCTTTCTTT.

This clonotype was observed at least ten times. The chain is built from TRBV13 and TRBJ1-1; TRBD1 is a possible D gene (6 bases). There are 16 residues in the CDR3. CDR1 PRHDT and CDR2 FYEKMQ come from the germline V gene (reference sequence). V lost 5 bases and J lost 1, with 17 bases in between. The CDR3 DNA is TGTGCCAGCAGCCATACTCTGCAGGGGCCGAACACTGAAGCTTTCTTT. It is translated as CASSHTLQGPNTEAFF.

The chain has TRBV14 and TRBJ2-7; no firm D call. Germline CDR1 and CDR2: SGHDN and FVKESK. This CDR3 region has 13 residues. Deletions cut 4 bases from V and 6 bases from J, with 13 bases between. CDR3 in amino acids: CASSLMGLAEQYF. Here the CDR3 DNA reads TGTGCCAGCAGCCTGATGGGCTTAGCCGAGCAGTACTTC.

This clonotype was counted many times. CDR3 region: CASSLVLSGSNEQFF. CDR3 DNA sequence: TGTGCCAGCAGCTTAGTTCTTAGCGGGAGCAATGAGCAGTTCTTC. The V call is TRBV13, the J call TRBJ2-1; the match to TRBD2 covers 9 bases. The CDR3 sequence is 15 residues long. The trim removed 1 base at V and 6 bases at J, leaving 4 bases unmatched. Per the germline V gene, CDR1 is PRHDT and CDR2 is FYEKMQ (reference sequence).

The chain couples TRBV4-1 to TRBJ2-7, with D tentatively TRBD1 or TRBD2 (6 bases each). Trimming took off 3 bases at V and 6 bases at J, with 21 bases between the two ends. The CDR3 totals 16 residues. Germline V gives CDR1 MGHRA, CDR2 YSYEKL. The CDR3 DNA is TGCGCCAGCAGCCAGTCCGGTGCTCGGGGGCGGGCCGAGCAGTACTTC. Amino acid sequence: CASSQSGARGRAEQYF.

This clonotype was seen ten or more times. This chain joins TRBV5-6 and TRBJ2-1; TRBD2 agrees at 13 bases. The germline CDR1 and CDR2 sequences are SGHDT and YYEEEE. With V trimmed by 2 bases and J by 2 bases, 4 bases remained unmatched. The CDR3 loop spans 17 amino acids. The CDR3 nucleotides read TGTGCCAGCAGCTTACTAGCGGGAGGGCAGACCTACAATGAGCAGTTCTTC. It codes for CASSLLAGGQTYNEQFF. The full variable domain, in which reference TRBV5-6 and TRBJ2-1 provide the parts outside the CDR3, is DAGVTQSPTHLIKTRGQQVTLRCSPKSGHDTVSWYQQALGQGPQFIFQYYEEEERQRGNFPDRFSGHQFPNYSSELNVNALLLGDSALYLCASSLLAGGQTYNEQFFGPGTRLTVL.

The chain carries TRBV19 and TRBJ2-1; 8 bases match TRBD2. J gave up 1 base and V 3 bases, and 8 bases lay outside the gene matches. The germline V gene encodes CDR1 LNHDA and CDR2 SQIVND (reference sequence). CDR3 length equals 17 residues. The CDR3 region has the DNA TGTGCCAGTAGTATTAGGCCAGCGGGGGTGTCCTACAATGAGCAGTTCTTC. Its protein is CASSIRPAGVSYNEQFF.

J is TRBJ2-1 and V is TRBV6-1, with 9 bases that match TRBD2. CDR3 size: 15 residues. The junction had 8 bases not matched to a gene; V was cut back by 6 bases and J by 5 bases. The germline V gene encodes CDR1 MNHNS and CDR2 SASEGT. The CDR3 bases are TGTGCCAGCAGCCCCGGGACTAGCCTGAACAATGAGCAGTTCTTC. It translates to CASSPGTSLNNEQFF.

CDR3 bases: TGCAGTGCTTCAGGGTCCTCTGGGGCCAACGTCCTGACTTTC. It yields the protein CSASGSSGANVLTF. V usage is TRBV20-1 and J usage is TRBJ2-6, with D tentatively TRBD1 (5 bases). V dropped 5 bases and J dropped 0 bases, with 8 bases sitting between them. This CDR3 is 14 amino acids long. Looked up from germline, CDR1 is DFQATT and CDR2 is SNEGSKA (reference sequence).

This clonotype was seen at least ten times. The chain is built from TRBV3-1 and TRBJ2-7; 8 positions match TRBD1. J was trimmed by 0 bases and V by 3 bases; bases with no gene match: 1. CDR3 length: 14 amino acids. The germline V gene has CDR1 LGHDT and CDR2 YNNKEL (reference sequence). The CDR3 DNA is TGTGCCAGCAGCCACGACAGGGGCTCCTACGAGCAGTACTTC. It translates to CASSHDRGSYEQYF.

The chain's CDR3 is CATSPRTGAGNTIYF. Written as DNA, the CDR3 is TGTGCCACCAGCCCGCGGACAGGGGCTGGAAACACCATATATTTT. The chain has TRBV15 and TRBJ1-3; 9 nucleotides line up with TRBD1. This CDR3 region has 15 residues. CDR1 and CDR2 (germline): LNHNV, YYDKDF (reference sequence). The J segment lost 2 bases and the V segment lost 5 bases, leaving 4 bases of the junction unmatched.